One sample yielded the 2 T cell receptor beta chains listed below, sequenced in a study of T-cell reconstitution after alpha-beta-depleted transplantation in children. Unique molecular identifiers tagged the TCRbeta library. TCRdb ran MiXCR on the PCR reads and lists one entry per CDR3 protein. The table records under 450,000 distinct CDR3 sequences, roughly 15% of them present only once. This material consisted of PBMCs, mostly from graft donor cells, taken 360 days after TCRalphabeta/CD19-depleted stem cell transplant. The receptors come from a boy in the first two years of life who had a stem cell transplant for Wiskott-Aldrich syndrome, so the T cells may come from the graft donor.

This chain uses TRBV28 with TRBJ2-3, with D unresolved. The CDR3 consists of 15 residues. The germline V and J ends were trimmed by 5 bases and 0 bases, with 12 bases remaining between them. The germline gives CDR1 MDHEN, CDR2 SYDVKM. The CDR3 loop is CASSELWQSTDTQYF. CDR3 bases: TGTGCCAGCAGTGAGTTGTGGCAGAGCACAGATACGCAGTATTTT.

This clonotype has only a few counts. The V and J genes are TRBV6-2 or TRBV6-3 and TRBJ2-3; D may be TRBD2 (7 bases). The germline CDR1 and CDR2 sequences are MNHEY and SVGEGT. Trimming took off 1 base at V and 4 bases at J, with 12 bases between the two ends. The CDR3 covers 15 residues. CDR3 nucleotides: TGTGCCAGCAGTTACTTCGGGGGGCTGGCAGATACGCAGTATTTT. Translated: CASSYFGGLADTQYF.